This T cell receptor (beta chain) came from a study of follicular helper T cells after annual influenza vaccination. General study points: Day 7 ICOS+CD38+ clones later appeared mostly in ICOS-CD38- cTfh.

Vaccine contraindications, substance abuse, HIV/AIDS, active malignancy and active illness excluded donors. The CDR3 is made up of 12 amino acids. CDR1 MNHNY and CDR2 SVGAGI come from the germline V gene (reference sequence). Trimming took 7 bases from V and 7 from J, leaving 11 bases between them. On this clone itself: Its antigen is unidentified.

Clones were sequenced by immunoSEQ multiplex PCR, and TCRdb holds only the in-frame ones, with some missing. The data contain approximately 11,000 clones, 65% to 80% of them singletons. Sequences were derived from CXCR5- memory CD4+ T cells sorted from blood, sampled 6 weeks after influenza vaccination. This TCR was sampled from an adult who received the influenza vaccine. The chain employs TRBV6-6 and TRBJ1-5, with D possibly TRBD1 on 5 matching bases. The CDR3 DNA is TGTGCCAGCACCGGGGGGAGGCAGCCCCAGCATTTT. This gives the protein CASTGGRQPQHF.